The 9 T cell receptor beta chains below all came from one sample that was sequenced in a study of blood T cell repertoires in COVID-19. Generated by immunoSEQ multiplex PCR, the TCRdb table keeps only in-frame clones and is missing some. The sample gives 150,000 or so clones, roughly 87% of which show up once; around 5% is in the top ten. Specimen: peripheral blood. These receptors all stem from a human donor in a cohort sampled during active COVID-19.

A single count supports this clone. The V call is TRBV2, the J call TRBJ1-2, with 10 bases lining up with TRBD1. The J segment lost 2 bases and the V segment lost 9 bases, leaving 12 bases of the junction unmatched. Germline lookup yields CDR1 SNHLY and CDR2 FYNNEI. The CDR3 contains 16 residues. CDR3 DNA: TGTGCCAGACCCAGGGCGGGACAGGGGAAAAACTATGGCTACACCTTC. Translating gives CARPRAGQGKNYGYTF.

The chain uses TRBV20-1 and TRBJ1-1, with D unclear. Per the germline V gene, CDR1 is DFQATT and CDR2 is SNEGSKA (reference sequence). The V end was cut by 6 bases, the J end by 3 bases, with 8 bases between. CDR3 length equals 11 residues. CDR3 DNA: TGCAGTGCGCGGGGAGACACTGAAGCTTTCTTT. It yields the protein CSARGDTEAFF.

The genes are TRBV3-1 (or the pseudogene TRBV3-2) and TRBJ2-7, with 12 nucleotides matching TRBD2. This CDR3 has 15 amino acids. J was trimmed by 6 bases and V by 5 bases; bases with no gene match: 8. Looked up from germline, CDR1 is LGHDT and CDR2 is YNNKEL (reference sequence). The CDR3, as DNA: TGTGCCAGCAGCTTTAGCCTAGCGGGGGGGGCCGAGCAGTACTTC. Protein sequence: CASSFSLAGGAEQYF.

This clone was recorded only once. The chain employs TRBV7-2 and TRBJ2-6; no definite D call. The CDR3 covers 12 residues. Per germline, CDR1 SGHTA and CDR2 FQGNSA. The germline V and J ends were trimmed by 6 bases and 12 bases, with 12 bases remaining between them. CDR3 sequence reads: CASSHQTGVLTF. The CDR3 coding sequence is TGTGCCAGCAGTCATCAAACGGGCGTCCTGACTTTC.

The chain uses TRBV24-1 and TRBJ2-7; D is unresolved. Trimming took 2 bases from V and 4 from J, leaving 8 bases between them. The CDR3 extends over 13 amino acids. CDR1 is KGHDR and CDR2 is SFDVKD in the germline V gene. The CDR3 sequence is CATSDSTRYEQYF. CDR3 nucleotides: TGTGCCACCAGTGATTCTACGCGTTACGAGCAGTACTTC.

The chain joins TRBV7-9 to TRBJ1-2; D not resolved. Germline V gene lookup returns CDR1 SEHNR and CDR2 FQNEAQ (reference sequence). The CDR3 length is 13 residues. Deletions cut 11 bases from V and 7 bases from J, with 20 bases between. CDR3 region: CAGHSQRPVGYTF. CDR3 nucleotide sequence: TGTGCCGGGCACAGCCAACGGCCCGTTGGCTACACCTTC.

The rearrangement joins TRBV12-3 or TRBV12-4 to TRBJ1-5; D possibly corresponds to TRBD1 (5 bases). Trimming cost V 5 bases and J 7 bases, with 12 bases left between them. The CDR3 covers 13 residues. For the CDR3, the DNA is TGTGCCAGCAGTGCCTCAGGGTTCCAGCCCCAGCATTTT. Translated: CASSASGFQPQHF.

The genes are TRBV5-4 and TRBJ2-5; D not resolved. The CDR3 runs 14 residues. Germline CDR1 is SGHNT and CDR2 is YYREEE (reference sequence). V gave up 0 bases and J gave up 2 bases, with 8 bases separating them. CDR3 DNA sequence: TGTGCCAGCAGCTTGGAGAGTTCGCAAGAGACCCAGTACTTC. The encoded protein is CASSLESSQETQYF.

J is TRBJ2-7 and V is TRBV7-6; 8 bases fit TRBD1. The CDR3 is made up of 19 amino acids. J lost 3 bases, V lost 5 bases, and 21 bases had no gene match. Germline lookup yields CDR1 SGHVS and CDR2 FNYEAQ. CDR3 nucleotides: TGTGCCAGCAGCGGTCCGAAGACAGGGGCACGTTCGGGATTCTACGAGCAGTACTTC. Translating gives CASSGPKTGARSGFYEQYF.